A selection of T cell receptor beta chains follows, all from one sample in a study of technical replicates of blood from a handful of donors. Measured with immunoSEQ multiplex PCR; TCRdb has only the in-frame clones, and not every one. The sample has about 60,000 clones; approximately 92% are singletons. The source material was PBMCs. The receptors come from a human donor in good health. Some clones in this sample may be carry-over from other donors' samples. The CDR3 runs from the conserved cysteine through the conserved F or W. A D gene is named only where the DNA matches it firmly. Clone size, where shown, is once, few, many, or a class for clones that have expanded.

J,length,D,V,size,CDR3,DNA
TRBJ1-1,15,NA,TRBV29-1,NA,CSVNREGRRNTEAFF,TGCAGCGTCAACAGGGAGGGCAGGAGGAACACTGAAGCTTTCTTT
TRBJ1-3,16,TRBD1,TRBV7-9,NA,CASSPRTGGSGNTIYF,TGTGCCAGCAGCCCTAGGACAGGGGGCTCTGGAAACACCATATATTTT
TRBJ2-3,16,TRBD2,TRBV2,NA,CASKLAGTSSTDTQYF,TGTGCCAGCAAACTAGCTGGGACTAGCAGTACAGATACGCAGTATTTT
TRBJ2-7,12,NA,TRBV5-5,NA,CASSPLNYEQYF,TGTGCCAGCAGCCCCTTAAATTACGAGCAGTACTTC
TRBJ2-6,16,NA,TRBV2,NA,CASSGQTASGANVLTF,TGTGCCAGCAGTGGCCAGACAGCCTCTGGGGCCAACGTCCTGACTTTC
TRBJ1-2,14,TRBD1,TRBV29-1,NA,CSVDPGQEAYGYTF,TGCAGCGTGGATCCGGGACAGGAGGCCTATGGCTACACCTTC
TRBJ1-2,11,TRBD1,TRBV5-8,NA,CASSFTGTATF,TGTGCCAGCAGCTTCACCGGGACAGCCACCTTC
TRBJ1-2,15,TRBD1,TRBV19,NA,CASRSTGERQQGYTF,TGTGCCAGTCGTTCAACAGGGGAGAGACAGCAAGGCTACACCTTC
TRBJ2-1,15,TRBD2,TRBV9,NA,CASSAGTSGGREQFF,TGTGCCAGCAGCGCCGGGACTAGCGGGGGGAGGGAGCAGTTCTTC
TRBJ1-2,12,TRBD1,TRBV29-1,NA,CSVATGRYGYTF,TGCAGCGTAGCGACAGGGAGGTATGGCTACACCTTC
TRBJ2-2,17,TRBD1,TRBV25-1,NA,CASSSRTGGPETGELFF,TGTGCCAGCAGTTCTCGGACAGGGGGCCCAGAAACCGGGGAGCTGTTTTTT
TRBJ1-4,14,NA,TRBV15,once,CATSRDVANEKLFF,TGTGCCACCAGCAGAGATGTAGCTAATGAAAAACTGTTTTTT
TRBJ1-2,15,TRBD1,TRBV6-1,NA,CASSDRTGGAGGYTF,TGTGCCAGCAGTGACAGGACAGGGGGCGCCGGTGGCTACACCTTC
TRBJ1-1,14,TRBD1,TRBV4-3,NA,CASSPQGLNAEAFF,TGCGCCAGCAGCCCACAGGGGCTTAACGCTGAAGCTTTCTTT
TRBJ2-3,13,NA,TRBV9,NA,CASSAGSTDTQYF,TGTGCCAGCAGCGCGGGGAGCACAGATACGCAGTATTTT
TRBJ1-1,15,NA,TRBV4-1,NA,CASSGRGPGGTEAFF,TGCGCCAGCAGCGGCCGGGGCCCGGGAGGCACTGAAGCTTTCTTT
TRBJ1-4,16,NA,TRBV13,NA,CASSLGIARLGEKLFF,TGTGCCAGCAGCTTAGGAATAGCCCGACTTGGTGAAAAACTGTTTTTT